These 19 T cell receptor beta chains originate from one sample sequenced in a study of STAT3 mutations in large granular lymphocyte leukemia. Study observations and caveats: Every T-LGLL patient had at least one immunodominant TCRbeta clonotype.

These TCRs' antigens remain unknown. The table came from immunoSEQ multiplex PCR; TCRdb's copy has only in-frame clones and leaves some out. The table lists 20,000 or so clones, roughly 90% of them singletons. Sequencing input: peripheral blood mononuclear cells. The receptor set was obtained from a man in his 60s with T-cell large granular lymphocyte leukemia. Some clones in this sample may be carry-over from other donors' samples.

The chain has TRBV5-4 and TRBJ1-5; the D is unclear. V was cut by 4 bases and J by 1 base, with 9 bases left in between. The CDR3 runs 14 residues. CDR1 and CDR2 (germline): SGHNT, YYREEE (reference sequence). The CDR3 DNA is TGTGCCAGCAGCGACGTAGGGAGCAATCAGCCCCAGCATTTT. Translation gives CASSDVGSNQPQHF.

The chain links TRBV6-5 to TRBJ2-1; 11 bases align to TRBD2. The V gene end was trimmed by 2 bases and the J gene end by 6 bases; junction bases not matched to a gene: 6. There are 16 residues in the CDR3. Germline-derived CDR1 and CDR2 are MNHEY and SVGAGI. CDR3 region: CASSYRLAGPSNEQFF. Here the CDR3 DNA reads TGTGCCAGCAGTTACAGACTAGCGGGACCCAGCAATGAGCAGTTCTTC.

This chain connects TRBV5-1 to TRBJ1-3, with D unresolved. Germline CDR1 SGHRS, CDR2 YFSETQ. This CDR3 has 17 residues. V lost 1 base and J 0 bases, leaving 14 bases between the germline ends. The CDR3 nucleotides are TGCGCCAGCAGCTTGAACCGAAGACGGAGCTCTGGAAACACCATATATTTT. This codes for CASSLNRRRSSGNTIYF. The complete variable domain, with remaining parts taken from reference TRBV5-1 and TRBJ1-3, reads KAGVTQTPRYLIKTRGQQVTLSCSPISGHRSVSWYQQTPGQGLQFLFEYFSETQRNKGNFPGRFSGRQFSNSRSEMNVSTLELGDSALYLCASSLNRRRSSGNTIYFGEGSWLTVV.

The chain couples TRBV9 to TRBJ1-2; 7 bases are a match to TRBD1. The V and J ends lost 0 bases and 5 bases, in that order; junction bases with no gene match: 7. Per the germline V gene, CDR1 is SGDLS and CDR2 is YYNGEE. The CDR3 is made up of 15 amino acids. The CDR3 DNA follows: TGTGCCAGCAGCGTAGAAGGAGGGGGCGAATATGGCTACACCTTC. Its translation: CASSVEGGGEYGYTF.

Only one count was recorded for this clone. DNA for the CDR3: TGTGCCTGGAGTTTACCAGGGTCGCCGTATAATTCACCCCTCCACTTT. It codes for CAWSLPGSPYNSPLHF. The J gene is TRBJ1-6, the V gene TRBV30; tentatively, D is TRBD1 (5 bases). The CDR3 sequence is 16 residues long. Looked up from germline, CDR1 is GTSNPN and CDR2 is SVGIG (reference sequence). V was shortened by 2 bases and J by 4 bases, with 15 bases between the two germline ends.

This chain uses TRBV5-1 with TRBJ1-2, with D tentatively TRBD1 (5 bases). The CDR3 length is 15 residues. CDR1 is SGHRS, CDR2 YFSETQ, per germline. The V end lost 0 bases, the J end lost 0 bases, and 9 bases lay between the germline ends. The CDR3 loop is CASSLEGRTNYGYTF. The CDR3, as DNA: TGCGCCAGCAGCTTGGAGGGGCGGACTAACTATGGCTACACCTTC. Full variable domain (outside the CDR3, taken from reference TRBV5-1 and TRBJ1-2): KAGVTQTPRYLIKTRGQQVTLSCSPISGHRSVSWYQQTPGQGLQFLFEYFSETQRNKGNFPGRFSGRQFSNSRSEMNVSTLELGDSALYLCASSLEGRTNYGYTFGSGTRLTVV.

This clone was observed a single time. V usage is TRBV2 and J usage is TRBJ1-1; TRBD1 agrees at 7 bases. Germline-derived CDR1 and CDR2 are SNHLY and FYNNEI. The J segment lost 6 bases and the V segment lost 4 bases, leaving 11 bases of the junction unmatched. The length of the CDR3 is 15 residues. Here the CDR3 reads CASSGGGGAGAEAFF. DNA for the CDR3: TGTGCCAGCAGTGGAGGGGGCGGGGCTGGGGCTGAAGCTTTCTTT. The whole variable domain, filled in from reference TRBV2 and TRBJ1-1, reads EPEVTQTPSHQVTQMGQEVILRCVPISNHLYFYWYRQILGQKVEFLVSFYNNEISEKSEIFDDQFSVERPDGSNFTLKIRSTKLEDSAMYFCASSGGGGAGAEAFFGQGTRLTVV.

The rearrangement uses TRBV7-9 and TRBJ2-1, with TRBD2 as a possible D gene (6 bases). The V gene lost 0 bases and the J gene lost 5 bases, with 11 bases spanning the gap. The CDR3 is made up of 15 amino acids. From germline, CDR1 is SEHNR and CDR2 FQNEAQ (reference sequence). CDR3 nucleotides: TGTGCCAGCAGCTTAGCGGGAGGATCCAACAATGAGCAGTTCTTC. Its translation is CASSLAGGSNNEQFF.

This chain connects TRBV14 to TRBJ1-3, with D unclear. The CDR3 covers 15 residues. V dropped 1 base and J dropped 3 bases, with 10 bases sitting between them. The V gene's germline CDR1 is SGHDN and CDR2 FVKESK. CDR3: CASSQARGVGNTIYF. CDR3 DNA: TGTGCCAGCAGCCAAGCTCGGGGAGTTGGAAACACCATATATTTT.

The CDR3 loop reads CASSFGGSNYGYTF. DNA for the CDR3: TGTGCCAGCAGCTTCGGCGGATCTAACTATGGCTACACCTTC. V is TRBV7-2 and J is TRBJ1-2; no firm D call. Germline CDR1 and CDR2: SGHTA and FQGNSA. This CDR3 contains 14 residues. Trimming pared 3 bases from V and 0 bases from J, leaving 8 bases between.

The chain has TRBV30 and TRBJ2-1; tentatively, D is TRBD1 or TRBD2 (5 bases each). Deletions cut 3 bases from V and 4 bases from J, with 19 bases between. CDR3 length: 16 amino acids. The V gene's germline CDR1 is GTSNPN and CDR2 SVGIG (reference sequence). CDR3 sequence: CAWRGEGEGPYNEQFF. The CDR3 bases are TGTGCCTGGAGAGGTGAAGGAGAGGGGCCTTACAATGAGCAGTTCTTC.

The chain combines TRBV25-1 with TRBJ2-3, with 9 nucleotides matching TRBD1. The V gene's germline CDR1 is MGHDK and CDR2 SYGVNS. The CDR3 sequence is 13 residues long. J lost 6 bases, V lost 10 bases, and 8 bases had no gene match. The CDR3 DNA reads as TGTGCCACTACAGGGGGCTTGTTGGATACGCAGTATTTT. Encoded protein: CATTGGLLDTQYF.

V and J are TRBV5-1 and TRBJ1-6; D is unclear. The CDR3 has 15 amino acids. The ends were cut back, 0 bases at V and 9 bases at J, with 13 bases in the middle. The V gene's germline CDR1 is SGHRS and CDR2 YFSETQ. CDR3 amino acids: CASSLDSGGGSPLHF. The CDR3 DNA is TGCGCCAGCAGCTTGGATTCGGGAGGAGGTTCACCCCTCCACTTT.

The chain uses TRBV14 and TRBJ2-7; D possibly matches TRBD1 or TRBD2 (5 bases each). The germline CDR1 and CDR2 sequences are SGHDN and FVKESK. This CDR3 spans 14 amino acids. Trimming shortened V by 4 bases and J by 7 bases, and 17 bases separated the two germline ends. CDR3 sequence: CASSLGGYTEEQYF. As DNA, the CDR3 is TGTGCCAGCAGCCTTGGGGGATATACCGAGGAGCAGTACTTC.

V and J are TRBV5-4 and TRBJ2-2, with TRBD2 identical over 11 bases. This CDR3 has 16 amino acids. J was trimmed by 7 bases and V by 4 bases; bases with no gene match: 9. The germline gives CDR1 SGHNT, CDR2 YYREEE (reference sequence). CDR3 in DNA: TGTGCCAGCAGCCTAACTAGCGGGAGTAGAGTCGGGGAGCTGTTTTTT. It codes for CASSLTSGSRVGELFF.

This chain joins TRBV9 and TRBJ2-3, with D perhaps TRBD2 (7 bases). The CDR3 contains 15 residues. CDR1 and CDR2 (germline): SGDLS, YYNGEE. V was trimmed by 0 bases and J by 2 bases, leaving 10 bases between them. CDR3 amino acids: CASSVVAGATDTQYF. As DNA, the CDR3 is TGTGCCAGCAGCGTAGTGGCGGGGGCCACAGATACGCAGTATTTT.

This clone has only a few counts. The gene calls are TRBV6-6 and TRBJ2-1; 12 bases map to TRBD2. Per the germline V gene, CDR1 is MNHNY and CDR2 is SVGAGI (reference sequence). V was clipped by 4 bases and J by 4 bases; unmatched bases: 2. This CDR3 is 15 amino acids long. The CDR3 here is CASSLLAGGYNEQFF. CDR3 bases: TGTGCCAGCAGTTTGCTAGCGGGAGGGTACAATGAGCAGTTCTTC.

The CDR3 nucleotides are TGCGCCAGCAACGACCCCGACGGAGCCACCTACGAGCAGTACTTC. Translated, it gives CASNDPDGATYEQYF. The rearrangement uses TRBV5-1 and TRBJ2-7; D is uncertain. Germline V gene data show CDR1 as SGHRS and CDR2 as YFSETQ. The germline V and J ends were trimmed by 6 bases and 2 bases, with 18 bases remaining between them. The length of the CDR3 is 15 residues.

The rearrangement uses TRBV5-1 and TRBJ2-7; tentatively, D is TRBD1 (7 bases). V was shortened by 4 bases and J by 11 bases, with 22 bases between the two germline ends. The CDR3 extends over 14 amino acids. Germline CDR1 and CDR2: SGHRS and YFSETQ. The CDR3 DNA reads TGCGCCAGCAGCCCTGGGGGACAGAGGGGGGCTGAGTACTTC. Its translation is CASSPGGQRGAEYF.